The following is a TCR beta chain sequence with its context. This clone has just a few counts. The antigen it binds to is not known. Base qualities were left out, and no much larger clone turns up one base away. The entire amount of isolated RNA was reverse transcribed using the High Capacity cDNA Reverse Transcription Kit, so the sequenced TCRB transcripts were expressed ones. Naive, central memory and regulatory T cell samples underwent deep immunoSEQ sequencing, averaging roughly 3.4 million total reads per sample. Sorted cells were lysed in RLT buffer and RNA was extracted with DNase-treated RNeasy Micro or Mini kits, depending on cell number. To prevent cross-contamination, every cell subset was processed on its own, while patient and healthy donor samples were processed together. TCRB sequences were amplified from cDNA with the immunoSEQ multiplex PCR, producing 87-bp fragments spanning the CDR3 region. Sequencing of the amplicons was done on the Illumina HiSeq platform. The original methods were these. PCR bias was corrected computationally using synthetic template baselines, and reads within Hamming distance 2 were collapsed, with unmergeable singletons discarded. By aligning reads against IMGT, V, D and J genes, CDR3 length, and insertions or deletions at six rearrangement sites were assigned. Within each subset, clonotype counts were normalized to sorted cell number, and only after that were true diversity and Gini coefficients computed with the tcR R package. The overlap coefficient, calculated on TCRB nucleotide sequences, was used to quantify repertoire sharing. Out-of-frame TCRB sequences from naive cells were analyzed to stand in for the pre-selection repertoire. TCRdb retrieved this table from immuneACCESS and kept in-frame rearrangements only. Not all clones are present; in checked studies, unresolved V genes account for under half, and no reason is known for the remainder. V and J calls and clone size follow that table, whereas D and trimming were derived from the DNA. A total of hundreds of thousands of clones appear in this sample, around 15% of them only once. The top ten clones comprise 0.07% to 0.095% of the sample.

The CDR3 contains 13 residues, cysteine and phenylalanine counted. The read is trimmed to its CDR3 DNA, 39 bases read in frame from base 1. The junction carries 13 bases between V and J, which are trimmed by 5 bases and 5 bases respectively. The germline V gene sets CDR1 to MNHNS and CDR2 to SASEGT. The sample originates from a study of beta chain features in type 1 diabetes (dated by TCRdb to the late 2010s). Notes on the research overall: No differences in mean age, gender distribution, total cell number or subset yield were found between patients and healthy donors. A total of roughly 100 million sorted cells were examined across all samples, and a strong correlation was observed between cell number per subset and RNA yield. The study compared the TCRB repertoires of sorted circulating CD4+ T cell subsets in recently diagnosed type 1 diabetes patients with those in matched healthy donors. Regulatory and stem cell-like memory subsets were obtained from only 8 patients and about eight healthy donors, while naive and central memory subsets were obtained from all 28 donors. General findings and caveats noted by the study authors: HLA sub-analyses involved small numbers of individuals, so any influence of HLA type on TCRB rearrangement remained unresolved. A moderate but significant shortening of TCRB CDR3 length was observed in type 1 diabetes patients in all four CD4+ subsets. Naive, central memory and regulatory TCRB repertoires appeared to be more alike among patients than among healthy donors. Patients with type 1 diabetes made fewer insertions and deleted more nucleotides at VDJ recombination sites, implying thymic rearrangement abnormalities. Sequencing cDNA rather than genomic DNA could over-represent highly expressing activated cells, although activation and CD3 levels did not differ between groups. PCR might favor shorter templates, but patient and control samples were amplified and corrected together, so any skew would affect both groups equally.

A single peripheral blood draw of approximately 0.11 L on average was collected from each donor into heparinised tubes. Naive, central memory, regulatory and stem cell-like memory CD4+ T cells were sorted on a BD FACSAria II using a panel including CD45RO, CCR7, CD25, CD127, CD95 and CD27. A purity above 98% was achieved for all sorted populations. PBMCs were isolated immediately by Lymphoprep density gradient centrifugation and stained directly without culture. So that batch effects would be minimized, each experiment stained and sorted samples in pairs, pairing one healthy donor with one patient.

The receptor's source is a man aged 18 to 30 in good health. Sequencing was done on a sample of naive CD4+ T cells from blood. Reading the label with the study, this specimen's cell subset or site is: true naive CD4+ T cells. The chain joins TRBV6-1 to TRBJ2-7; the D gene identity is not certain. CDR3 loop: CASSLQAHHEQYF. At the DNA level, the sequence is TGTGCCAGCAGTCTCCAAGCCCACCACGAGCAGTACTTC.